This T cell receptor beta chain was retrieved from a study of blood T cell repertoires in COVID-19 (dated by TCRdb to between 2020 and 2021). About the investigation overall: Samples covering the acute and convalescent phases of COVID-19 were provided by collaborators in the United States, Italy and Spain. The repertoires were made available in a free public database intended to serve as a resource for research on the immune response to SARS-CoV-2. Samples were obtained from the ongoing ImmuneRACE study (first 160 participants) and from 950 to 1,500 subjects provided by 6 global collaborators. The prospective study material was composed of cDNA or gDNA derived from T cells, B-cell-depleted T cells, or PBMCs. Where HLA class I and class II types were available, the types were taken from metadata supplied by the sample provider, not from assay-based typing. A de-identified subject ID, COVID-19 status, age in years and sex were almost always included in the sample metadata. Deeply sampled blood TCRbeta repertoires from subjects exposed to, actively infected with, or recovered from COVID-19 were included in the dataset. Points the paper makes about the study in general: How much clinical and demographic metadata was included differed by source and by participant, and the metadata was provided uncurated.

At the junction V is shortened by 5 bases and J by 0 bases; bases outside the gene matches: 8. The CDR3 holds 16 amino acids from the cysteine to the phenylalanine. The CDR3 DNA has 48 bases and is translated from base 1. The CDR1 and CDR2 encoded by the germline V gene are SGHTA and FQGNSA. Each collaborating institution followed its own protocols to collect whole blood in K2EDTA tubes. For TCRbeta analysis, collaborator samples were shipped as frozen whole blood, as isolated PBMCs, or as DNA extracted from either sample type. The immunoSEQ Assay, a bias-controlled multiplex PCR, was used to amplify TCRbeta CDR3 regions from genomic DNA. In the original analysis: Nucleated cell counts per sample were estimated from amplification of reference gene primers within the assay. Sequence reads were collapsed and filtered to measure the absolute abundance of every unique TCRbeta CDR3 rearrangement. Productive Simpson clonality was computed per sample as the square root of Simpson's diversity index over productive rearrangements. TCRdb holds this immuneACCESS table with in-frame rearrangements only. Some clones are missing; in checked studies, unresolved V genes explain under half, and the rest has no known cause. Clonal size and the V and J genes are those of that table, whereas D and trimming came from the DNA. In all, the sample holds 70,000 or so clones, and 75% to 95% of those were seen once. The top ten clones comprise under 6.5% of the sample.

Details on this clone: This receptor's antigen is unknown. No much larger clone exists at a distance of one base, and base qualities are not known.

The V gene is TRBV7-2 and the J gene is TRBJ2-7; TRBD2 matches 9 bases in the middle. The clonotype comes from a young woman with acute or convalescent COVID-19. The sequenced sample was peripheral blood. The sequenced DNA: TGTGCCAGCAGCCCCGCGGGGGGGGGCCACTCCTACGAGCAGTACTTC. Translated, it reads CASSPAGGGHSYEQYF.